These T cell receptor beta chains were read from a single sample in a study of blood T cell repertoires in COVID-19. Sequencing was performed with immunoSEQ multiplex PCR; in TCRdb, only in-frame clones are kept and a portion is missing. The top ten hold 20% of the sample, which has about 70,000 clones, roughly 81% seen once. Specimen: peripheral blood. The receptors here all came from a woman in her 70s with acute or convalescent COVID-19. CDR3s include the opening cysteine and the closing phenylalanine or tryptophan. A D gene is named only where the DNA matches it firmly. Clone size is stated in some rows and not others, as once, few, many or a class when expanded.

cdr3_nt: TGTGCCAGTAGATCGCTGGTGAGTGGCACAGATACGCAGTATTTT
cdr3_aa: CASRSLVSGTDTQYF
v_call: TRBV19
j_call: TRBJ2-3
clone_size: .
d_call: .

cdr3_nt: TGTGCCAGCAGGGAGTCAGGGTTTTATCAGCCCCAGCATTTT
cdr3_aa: CASRESGFYQPQHF
v_call: TRBV2
j_call: TRBJ1-5
clone_size: .
d_call: .

cdr3_nt: TGTGCCAGCAGCCCGACTAGCGGGGGCACAGATACGCAGTATTTT
cdr3_aa: CASSPTSGGTDTQYF
v_call: TRBV4-2
j_call: TRBJ2-3
clone_size: .
d_call: TRBD2

cdr3_nt: TGTGCCAGCAGCCACTTAAGACTAGCGGGAGGGCCCGCAGATACGCAGTATTTT
cdr3_aa: CASSHLRLAGGPADTQYF
v_call: TRBV14
j_call: TRBJ2-3
clone_size: .
d_call: TRBD2

cdr3_nt: TGTGCCAGCAGCTATCTTGGACTAGCGAACACAGATACGCAGTATTTT
cdr3_aa: CASSYLGLANTDTQYF
v_call: TRBV14
j_call: TRBJ2-3
clone_size: .
d_call: TRBD2

cdr3_nt: TGTGCCAGCAGTTTATTGTTTTCTTGGGCTAGCGGGAGCAATGAGCAGTTCTTC
cdr3_aa: CASSLLFSWASGSNEQFF
v_call: TRBV28
j_call: TRBJ2-1
clone_size: few
d_call: TRBD2

cdr3_nt: TGTGCCAGCAGTCGACAGGGCGAGCAGTACTTC
cdr3_aa: CASSRQGEQYF
v_call: TRBV12-3/TRBV12-4
j_call: TRBJ2-7
clone_size: .
d_call: TRBD1

cdr3_nt: TGCGCCAGCAGGGGACTGGGGGTTGATTCAGGCTACACCTTC
cdr3_aa: CASRGLGVDSGYTF
v_call: TRBV5-1
j_call: TRBJ1-2
clone_size: .
d_call: .

cdr3_nt: TGTGCCAGCAGCCCGGGAGGGGGACCTACAACTAATGAAAAACTGTTTTTT
cdr3_aa: CASSPGGGPTTNEKLFF
v_call: TRBV4-2
j_call: TRBJ1-4
clone_size: .
d_call: .

cdr3_nt: TGTGCTAGTGGTTTGATGGCAGGGTCGGGCAGCAATCAGCCCCAGCATTTT
cdr3_aa: CASGLMAGSGSNQPQHF
v_call: TRBV12-5
j_call: TRBJ1-5
clone_size: once
d_call: .

cdr3_nt: TGCGCCAGCACCGGGACAGCAAACACCGGGGAGCTGTTTTTT
cdr3_aa: CASTGTANTGELFF
v_call: TRBV5-1
j_call: TRBJ2-2
clone_size: .
d_call: TRBD1

cdr3_nt: TGTGCCAGCAGTGAAGCCGGGACAGGGGACTATGGCTACACCTTC
cdr3_aa: CASSEAGTGDYGYTF
v_call: TRBV6-1
j_call: TRBJ1-2
clone_size: .
d_call: TRBD1

cdr3_nt: TGTGCCAGCAGTCCTTTCCGGGACTCCCCTAGCCATGAGCAGTTCTTC
cdr3_aa: CASSPFRDSPSHEQFF
v_call: TRBV27
j_call: TRBJ2-1
clone_size: .
d_call: .

cdr3_nt: TGTGCCAGCAGCTTAGCACACGCGAACACTGAAGCTTTCTTT
cdr3_aa: CASSLAHANTEAFF
v_call: TRBV7-9
j_call: TRBJ1-1
clone_size: .
d_call: .

cdr3_nt: TGCAGCGGTGACCCACTAGCGGGACTCACAGATACGCAGTATTTT
cdr3_aa: CSGDPLAGLTDTQYF
v_call: TRBV29-1
j_call: TRBJ2-3
clone_size: .
d_call: TRBD2

cdr3_nt: TGTGCCAGCAGTATTGGACAGGGGGCGTCAAACGCTTTCTTT
cdr3_aa: CASSIGQGASNAFF
v_call: TRBV28
j_call: TRBJ1-1
clone_size: .
d_call: TRBD1

cdr3_nt: TGTGCCAGCAGCTTAAGCACAGGGAACTATGGCTACACCTTC
cdr3_aa: CASSLSTGNYGYTF
v_call: TRBV11-2
j_call: TRBJ1-2
clone_size: .
d_call: .

cdr3_nt: TGTGCCAGCTCACCTGCCGATAGAGGTCCAGTTCCCGGGGAGCTGTTTTTT
cdr3_aa: CASSPADRGPVPGELFF
v_call: TRBV18
j_call: TRBJ2-2
clone_size: .
d_call: .

cdr3_nt: TGTGCCAGCAGTTTCGGACCGACAGGGGCTTATGAAAAACTGTTTTTT
cdr3_aa: CASSFGPTGAYEKLFF
v_call: TRBV3-1/TRBV3-2
j_call: TRBJ1-4
clone_size: .
d_call: TRBD1

cdr3_nt: TGTGCCACCGCCCCGGGGGGGTTAGAGACCCAGTACTTC
cdr3_aa: CATAPGGLETQYF
v_call: TRBV27
j_call: TRBJ2-5
clone_size: once
d_call: TRBD2

cdr3_nt: TGTGCCAGCAGTCGGACTAGCGGACAACAAGAGACCCAGTACTTC
cdr3_aa: CASSRTSGQQETQYF
v_call: TRBV28
j_call: TRBJ2-5
clone_size: .
d_call: TRBD2

cdr3_nt: TGTGCCAGCAGCCAAGATTATCAGGGGAGTGGCTACACCTTC
cdr3_aa: CASSQDYQGSGYTF
v_call: TRBV3-1/TRBV3-2
j_call: TRBJ1-2
clone_size: few
d_call: .

cdr3_nt: TGTGCCAGCTTCAGGACAGGGAACATGAACACTGAAGCTTTCTTT
cdr3_aa: CASFRTGNMNTEAFF
v_call: TRBV18
j_call: TRBJ1-1
clone_size: .
d_call: TRBD1

cdr3_nt: TGCAGCGCCGGGACAGGCGTTGGTTTCTTT
cdr3_aa: CSAGTGVGFF
v_call: TRBV29-1
j_call: TRBJ1-1
clone_size: .
d_call: TRBD1

cdr3_nt: TGTGCCAGCAGTCACTTACCGGGACAGGGGTCTCTAGCTTTCTTT
cdr3_aa: CASSHLPGQGSLAFF
v_call: TRBV2
j_call: TRBJ1-1
clone_size: .
d_call: TRBD1

cdr3_nt: TGTGCCAGCAGCGAGACTAGCTTTCAAGAGACCCAGTACTTC
cdr3_aa: CASSETSFQETQYF
v_call: TRBV7-2
j_call: TRBJ2-5
clone_size: .
d_call: TRBD2

cdr3_nt: TGTGCCAGCTCATCTGGACAGGGTGGCCAGCCCCAGCATTTT
cdr3_aa: CASSSGQGGQPQHF
v_call: TRBV18
j_call: TRBJ1-5
clone_size: once
d_call: TRBD1

cdr3_nt: TGTGCCAGCAGTTCGGAGGTCTATAGCAATCAGCCCCAGCATTTT
cdr3_aa: CASSSEVYSNQPQHF
v_call: TRBV28
j_call: TRBJ1-5
clone_size: .
d_call: .

cdr3_nt: TGTGCCAGCACCACGTGGGCGGGTGAAAAACTGTTTTTT
cdr3_aa: CASTTWAGEKLFF
v_call: TRBV19
j_call: TRBJ1-4
clone_size: once
d_call: .

cdr3_nt: TGTGCCAGCAGCTCCGGAGCCCAGCGGGAAAATTCACCCCTCCACTTT
cdr3_aa: CASSSGAQRENSPLHF
v_call: TRBV5-4
j_call: TRBJ1-6
clone_size: .
d_call: .

cdr3_nt: TGTGCCAGCAGTTGGGGCGGGGGGGATCAAGAGACCCAGTACTTC
cdr3_aa: CASSWGGGDQETQYF
v_call: TRBV6-6
j_call: TRBJ2-5
clone_size: .
d_call: TRBD2

cdr3_nt: TGTGCCATCAGTGAGGGGACTTATACGCAGTATTTT
cdr3_aa: CAISEGTYTQYF
v_call: TRBV10-3
j_call: TRBJ2-3
clone_size: .
d_call: .

cdr3_nt: TGTGCCAGCAGTGATACCGGGACAGGGTTTGAAGCTTTCTTT
cdr3_aa: CASSDTGTGFEAFF
v_call: TRBV2
j_call: TRBJ1-1
clone_size: .
d_call: TRBD1

cdr3_nt: TGCGCCAGCAGCAGTCTAGCGGGAGACCCGAGGGGCGGGGAGCTGTTTTTT
cdr3_aa: CASSSLAGDPRGGELFF
v_call: TRBV5-1
j_call: TRBJ2-2
clone_size: .
d_call: TRBD2

cdr3_nt: TGTGCCAGTAGCCGACAGGGGGGGAACACTGAAGCTTTCTTT
cdr3_aa: CASSRQGGNTEAFF
v_call: TRBV19
j_call: TRBJ1-1
clone_size: few
d_call: TRBD1

cdr3_nt: TGTGCCAGCAACTCTGGCAGGAGAAACACCATATATTTT
cdr3_aa: CASNSGRRNTIYF
v_call: TRBV6-4
j_call: TRBJ1-3
clone_size: .
d_call: .

cdr3_nt: TGTGCCAGCAGTAAACAGGGGGAGGTGTACAATGAGCAGTTCTTC
cdr3_aa: CASSKQGEVYNEQFF
v_call: TRBV25-1
j_call: TRBJ2-1
clone_size: .
d_call: TRBD1

cdr3_nt: TGTGCCAGTAGGGGACAGGGGGCTCAAACTGAAGCTTTCTTT
cdr3_aa: CASRGQGAQTEAFF
v_call: TRBV19
j_call: TRBJ1-1
clone_size: .
d_call: TRBD1

cdr3_nt: TGTGCCAGCAGCCCGGACAGGGGGACCTACGAGCAGTACTTC
cdr3_aa: CASSPDRGTYEQYF
v_call: TRBV6-6
j_call: TRBJ2-7
clone_size: .
d_call: TRBD1

cdr3_nt: TGTGCCAGCAGCTTAACTGCCACAGTAAATGAGCAGTTCTTC
cdr3_aa: CASSLTATVNEQFF
v_call: TRBV7-3
j_call: TRBJ2-1
clone_size: .
d_call: .

cdr3_nt: TGCAGTGCTAGTCTGGCTAGCGGGTACGAGCAGTACTTC
cdr3_aa: CSASLASGYEQYF
v_call: TRBV20-1
j_call: TRBJ2-7
clone_size: .
d_call: TRBD2

cdr3_nt: TGTGCCACCAGCAGATCCGCGACAGCCTATAATTCACCCCTCCACTTT
cdr3_aa: CATSRSATAYNSPLHF
v_call: TRBV15
j_call: TRBJ1-6
clone_size: .
d_call: .

cdr3_nt: TGTGCCAGCAGCTCAGGCACCTCCTACGAGCAGTACTTC
cdr3_aa: CASSSGTSYEQYF
v_call: TRBV9
j_call: TRBJ2-7
clone_size: .
d_call: .

cdr3_nt: TGTGCCAGCAGTGAAGGGGCAGGGAACACTGAAGCTTTCTTT
cdr3_aa: CASSEGAGNTEAFF
v_call: TRBV2
j_call: TRBJ1-1
clone_size: few
d_call: .

cdr3_nt: TGTGCCAGCAGCTTAGCTCCCCCGCAGGGGATTTCCTACAATGAGCAGTTCTTC
cdr3_aa: CASSLAPPQGISYNEQFF
v_call: TRBV11-2
j_call: TRBJ2-1
clone_size: once
d_call: .

cdr3_nt: TGTGCCAGCAGCTCTCGACTAGCGGGATTTGCAGATACGCAGTATTTT
cdr3_aa: CASSSRLAGFADTQYF
v_call: TRBV14
j_call: TRBJ2-3
clone_size: .
d_call: TRBD2

cdr3_nt: TGTGCCAGCACCCCTGACAGGGTATCGGTTTGGGAGCAGTACTTC
cdr3_aa: CASTPDRVSVWEQYF
v_call: TRBV28
j_call: TRBJ2-7
clone_size: .
d_call: TRBD1

cdr3_nt: TGTGCCAGCAGCTTCCTCGGACAGAGTGGGACTGAAGCTTTCTTT
cdr3_aa: CASSFLGQSGTEAFF
v_call: TRBV7-6
j_call: TRBJ1-1
clone_size: many
d_call: .

cdr3_nt: TGTGCAAGTCGCGGGCGGGCCGGGACTAGCGGGAGTGAGACCCAGTACTTC
cdr3_aa: CASRGRAGTSGSETQYF
v_call: TRBV12-2
j_call: TRBJ2-5
clone_size: .
d_call: .

cdr3_nt: TGTGCCAGCAGCCGGCGGGTGAACACTGAAGCTTTCTTT
cdr3_aa: CASSRRVNTEAFF
v_call: TRBV11-1
j_call: TRBJ1-1
clone_size: .
d_call: .

cdr3_nt: TGTGCCAGCAGCCAACAGGCTCTTGGGACTGAAGCTTTCTTT
cdr3_aa: CASSQQALGTEAFF
v_call: TRBV7-8
j_call: TRBJ1-1
clone_size: .
d_call: .

cdr3_nt: TGCGCCAGCAGCTTGGGCGGGAGGGCCGGAGTTGAGCAGTTCTTC
cdr3_aa: CASSLGGRAGVEQFF
v_call: TRBV5-1
j_call: TRBJ2-1
clone_size: .
d_call: TRBD2

cdr3_nt: TGTGCCAGCAGGGATCAGGGGTTACATTATAGCAATCAGCCCCAGCATTTT
cdr3_aa: CASRDQGLHYSNQPQHF
v_call: TRBV28
j_call: TRBJ1-5
clone_size: .
d_call: .

cdr3_nt: TGTGCCAGCAGCCTTCTTGACTTAGCGGGAGCTGTATCTGGGGCCAACGTCCTGACTTTC
cdr3_aa: CASSLLDLAGAVSGANVLTF
v_call: TRBV4-2
j_call: TRBJ2-6
clone_size: .
d_call: TRBD2

cdr3_nt: TGTGCCAGCAGCTTAGTAGGCGGGAGTCCCGCAGATACGCAGTATTTT
cdr3_aa: CASSLVGGSPADTQYF
v_call: TRBV7-2
j_call: TRBJ2-3
clone_size: .
d_call: TRBD2